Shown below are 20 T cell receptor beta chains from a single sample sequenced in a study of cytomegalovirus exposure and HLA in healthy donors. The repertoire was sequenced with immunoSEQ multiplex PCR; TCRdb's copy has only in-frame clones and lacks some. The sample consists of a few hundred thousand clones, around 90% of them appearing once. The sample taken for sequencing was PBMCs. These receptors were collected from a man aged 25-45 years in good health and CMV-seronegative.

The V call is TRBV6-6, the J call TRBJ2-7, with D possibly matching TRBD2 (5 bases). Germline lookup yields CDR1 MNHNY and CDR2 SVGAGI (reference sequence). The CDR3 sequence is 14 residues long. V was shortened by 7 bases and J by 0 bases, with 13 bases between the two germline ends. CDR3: CASTYPTSSYEQYF. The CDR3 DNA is TGTGCCAGCACGTACCCCACTAGCTCCTACGAGCAGTACTTC.

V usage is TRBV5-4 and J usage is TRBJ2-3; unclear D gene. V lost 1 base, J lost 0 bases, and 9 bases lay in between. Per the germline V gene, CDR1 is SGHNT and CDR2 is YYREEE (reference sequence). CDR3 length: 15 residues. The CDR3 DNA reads TGTGCCAGCAGCTTGAGTTCGCGGAGCACAGATACGCAGTATTTT. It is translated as CASSLSSRSTDTQYF.

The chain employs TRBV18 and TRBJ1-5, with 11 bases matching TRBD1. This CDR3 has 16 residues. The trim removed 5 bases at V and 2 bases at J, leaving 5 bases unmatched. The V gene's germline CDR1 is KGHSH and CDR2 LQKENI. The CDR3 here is CASSVGQGAGNQPQHF. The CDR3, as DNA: TGTGCCAGCTCAGTCGGACAGGGGGCTGGCAATCAGCCCCAGCATTTT.

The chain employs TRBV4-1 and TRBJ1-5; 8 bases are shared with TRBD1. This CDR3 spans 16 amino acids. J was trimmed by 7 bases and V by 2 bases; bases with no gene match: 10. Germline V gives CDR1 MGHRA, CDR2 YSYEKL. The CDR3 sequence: CASSQTILRGPQPQHF. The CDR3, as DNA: TGCGCCAGCAGCCAAACAATTCTCAGGGGGCCCCAGCCCCAGCATTTT.

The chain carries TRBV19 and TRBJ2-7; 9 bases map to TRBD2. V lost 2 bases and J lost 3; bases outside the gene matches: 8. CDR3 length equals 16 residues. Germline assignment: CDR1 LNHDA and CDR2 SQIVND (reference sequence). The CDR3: CASSITGSGGFYEQYF. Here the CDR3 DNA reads TGTGCCAGTAGTATAACCGGGAGCGGGGGGTTCTACGAGCAGTACTTC.

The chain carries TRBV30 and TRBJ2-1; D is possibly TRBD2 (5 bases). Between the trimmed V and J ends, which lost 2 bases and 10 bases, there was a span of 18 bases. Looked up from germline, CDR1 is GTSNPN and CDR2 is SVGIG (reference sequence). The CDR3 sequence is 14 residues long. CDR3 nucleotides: TGTGCCTGGAGTCGCGGACTGACCAGTCAGGAGCAGTTCTTC. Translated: CAWSRGLTSQEQFF.

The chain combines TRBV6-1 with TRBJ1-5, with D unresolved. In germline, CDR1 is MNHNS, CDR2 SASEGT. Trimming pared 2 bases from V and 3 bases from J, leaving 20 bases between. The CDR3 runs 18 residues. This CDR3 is CASSEFGKSSQANQPQHF. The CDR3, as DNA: TGTGCCAGCAGTGAATTTGGTAAATCTTCCCAGGCCAATCAGCCCCAGCATTTT.

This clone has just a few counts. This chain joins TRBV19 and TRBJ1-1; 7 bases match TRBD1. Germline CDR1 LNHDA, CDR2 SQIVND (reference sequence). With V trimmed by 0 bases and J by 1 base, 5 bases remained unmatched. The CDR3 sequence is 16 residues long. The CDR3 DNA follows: TGTGCCAGTAGTATAGACCCGGGACAGCCGAACACTGAAGCTTTCTTT. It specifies CASSIDPGQPNTEAFF.

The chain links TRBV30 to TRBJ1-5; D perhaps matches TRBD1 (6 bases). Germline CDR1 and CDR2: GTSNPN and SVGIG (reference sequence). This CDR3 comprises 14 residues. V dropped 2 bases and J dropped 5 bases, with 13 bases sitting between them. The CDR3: CAWSPNRDDQPQHF. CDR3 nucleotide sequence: TGTGCCTGGAGTCCCAACAGGGATGATCAGCCCCAGCATTTT.

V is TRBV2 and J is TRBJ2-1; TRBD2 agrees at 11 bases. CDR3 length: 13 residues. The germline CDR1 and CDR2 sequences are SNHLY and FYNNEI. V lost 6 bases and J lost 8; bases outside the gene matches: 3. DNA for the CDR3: TGTGCCAGCAGAACTAGCGGGGGATATGAGCAGTTCTTC. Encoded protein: CASRTSGGYEQFF.

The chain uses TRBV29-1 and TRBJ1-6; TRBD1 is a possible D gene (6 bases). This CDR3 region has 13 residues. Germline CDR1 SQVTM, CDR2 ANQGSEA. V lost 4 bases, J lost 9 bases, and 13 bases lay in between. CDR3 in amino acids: CSVGQGWGSPLHF. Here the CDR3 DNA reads TGCAGCGTTGGGCAGGGGTGGGGTTCACCCCTCCACTTT.

The CDR3 DNA reads as TGTGCCAGTAGTAAACACCTAGCTTCCCGGACGGATACGCAGTATTTT. It is translated as CASSKHLASRTDTQYF. The gene calls are TRBV19 and TRBJ2-3; maybe TRBD2 (5 bases). With 4 bases removed from V and 6 bases from J, the gap between germline ends came to 20 bases. There are 16 residues in the CDR3. CDR1 LNHDA and CDR2 SQIVND come from the germline V gene (reference sequence).

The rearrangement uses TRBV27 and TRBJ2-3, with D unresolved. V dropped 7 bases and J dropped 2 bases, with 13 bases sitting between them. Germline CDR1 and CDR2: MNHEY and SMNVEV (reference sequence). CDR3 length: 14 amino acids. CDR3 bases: TGTGCCAGCATCCCGTCCCTTGTCACAGATACGCAGTATTTT. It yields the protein CASIPSLVTDTQYF.

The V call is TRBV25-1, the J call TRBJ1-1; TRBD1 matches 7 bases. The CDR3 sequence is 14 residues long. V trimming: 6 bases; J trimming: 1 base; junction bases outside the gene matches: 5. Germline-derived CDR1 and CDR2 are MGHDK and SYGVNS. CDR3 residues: CASRGDRPNTEAFF. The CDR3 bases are TGTGCCAGCAGAGGGGACAGACCGAACACTGAAGCTTTCTTT.

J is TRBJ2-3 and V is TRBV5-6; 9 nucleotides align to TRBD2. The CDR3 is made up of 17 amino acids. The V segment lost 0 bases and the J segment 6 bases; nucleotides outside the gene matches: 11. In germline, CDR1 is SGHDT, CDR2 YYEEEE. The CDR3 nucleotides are TGTGCCAGCAGCTTGGATCCTAGCGGGGTGGGTTTGGATACGCAGTATTTT. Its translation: CASSLDPSGVGLDTQYF.

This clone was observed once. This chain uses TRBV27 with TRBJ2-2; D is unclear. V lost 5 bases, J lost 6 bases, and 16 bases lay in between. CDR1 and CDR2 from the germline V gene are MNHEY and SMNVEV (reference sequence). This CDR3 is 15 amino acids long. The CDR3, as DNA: TGTGCCAGCAGTGGCCCAACCGCGGTATCCGGGGAGCTGTTTTTT. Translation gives CASSGPTAVSGELFF.

The CDR3 sequence: CASSLEWTAYEQYF. As DNA, the CDR3 is TGTGCCAGCAGCTTAGAGTGGACTGCCTACGAGCAGTACTTC. The chain is built from TRBV7-2 and TRBJ2-7; a possible D gene is TRBD2 (5 bases). The V gene's germline CDR1 is SGHTA and CDR2 FQGNSA. V was pared by 1 base and J by 2 bases, with 9 bases between. CDR3 length: 14 amino acids.

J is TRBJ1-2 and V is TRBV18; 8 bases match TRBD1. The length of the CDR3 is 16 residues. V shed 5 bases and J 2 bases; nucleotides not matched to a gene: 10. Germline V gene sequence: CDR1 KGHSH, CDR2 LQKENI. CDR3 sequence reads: CASSSLDRVRNYGYTF. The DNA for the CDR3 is TGTGCCAGCTCATCTCTGGACAGGGTGAGGAACTATGGCTACACCTTC.

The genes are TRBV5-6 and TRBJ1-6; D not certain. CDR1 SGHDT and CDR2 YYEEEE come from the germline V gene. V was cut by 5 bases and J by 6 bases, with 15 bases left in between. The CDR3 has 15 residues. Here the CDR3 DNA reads TGTGCCAGCAGACGTGGGGAGTTGGGTAATTCACCCCTCCACTTT. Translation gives CASRRGELGNSPLHF.

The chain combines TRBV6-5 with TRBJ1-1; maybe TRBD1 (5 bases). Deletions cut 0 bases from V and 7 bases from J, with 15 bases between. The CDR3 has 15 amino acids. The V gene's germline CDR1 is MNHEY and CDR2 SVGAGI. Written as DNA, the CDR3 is TGTGCCAGCAGTTACTCGAGGTGGGGGAGGGGTGAAGCTTTCTTT. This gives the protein CASSYSRWGRGEAFF.